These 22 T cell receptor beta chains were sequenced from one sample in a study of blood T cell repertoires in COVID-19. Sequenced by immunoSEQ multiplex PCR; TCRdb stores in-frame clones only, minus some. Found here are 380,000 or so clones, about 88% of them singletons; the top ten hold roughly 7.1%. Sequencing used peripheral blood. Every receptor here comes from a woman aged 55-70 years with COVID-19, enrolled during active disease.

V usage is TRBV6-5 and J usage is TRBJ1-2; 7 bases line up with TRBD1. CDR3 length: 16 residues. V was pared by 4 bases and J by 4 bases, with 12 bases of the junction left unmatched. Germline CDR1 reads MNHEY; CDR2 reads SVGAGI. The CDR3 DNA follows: TGTGCCAGCAGTTCACCGAACAGGGGTTTAAGCTATGGCTACACCTTC. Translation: CASSSPNRGLSYGYTF.

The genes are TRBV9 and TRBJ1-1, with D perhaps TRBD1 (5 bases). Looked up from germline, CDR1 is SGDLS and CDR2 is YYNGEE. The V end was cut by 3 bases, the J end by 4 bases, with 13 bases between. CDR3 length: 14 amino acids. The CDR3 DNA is TGTGCCAGCAGCGGTAGCGGCGGGACCACTGAAGCTTTCTTT. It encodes CASSGSGGTTEAFF.

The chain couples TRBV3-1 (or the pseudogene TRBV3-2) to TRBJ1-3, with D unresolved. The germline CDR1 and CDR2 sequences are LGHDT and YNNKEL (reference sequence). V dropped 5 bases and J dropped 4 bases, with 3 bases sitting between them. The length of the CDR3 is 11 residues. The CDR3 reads CASSTGNTIYF. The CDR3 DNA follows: TGTGCCAGCAGCACAGGAAACACCATATATTTT.

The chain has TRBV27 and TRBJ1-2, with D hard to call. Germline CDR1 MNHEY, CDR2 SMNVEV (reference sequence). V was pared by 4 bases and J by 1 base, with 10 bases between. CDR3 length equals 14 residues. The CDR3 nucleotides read TGTGCCAGCAGTTCGCAGAAAATTAACTATGGCTACACCTTC. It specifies CASSSQKINYGYTF.

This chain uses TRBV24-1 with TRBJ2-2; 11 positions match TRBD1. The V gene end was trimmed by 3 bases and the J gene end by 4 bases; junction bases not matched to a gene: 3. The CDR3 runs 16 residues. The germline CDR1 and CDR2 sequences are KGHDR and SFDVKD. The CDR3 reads CATSDPGQGVTGELFF. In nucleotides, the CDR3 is TGTGCCACCAGTGATCCGGGACAGGGGGTCACCGGGGAGCTGTTTTTT.

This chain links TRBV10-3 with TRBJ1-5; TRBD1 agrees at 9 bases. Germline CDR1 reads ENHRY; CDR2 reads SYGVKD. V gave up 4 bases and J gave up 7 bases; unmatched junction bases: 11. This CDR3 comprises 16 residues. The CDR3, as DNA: TGTGCCATCAGTGCTGGGGGGACAGGGATCGGACAGCCCCAGCATTTT. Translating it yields CAISAGGTGIGQPQHF.

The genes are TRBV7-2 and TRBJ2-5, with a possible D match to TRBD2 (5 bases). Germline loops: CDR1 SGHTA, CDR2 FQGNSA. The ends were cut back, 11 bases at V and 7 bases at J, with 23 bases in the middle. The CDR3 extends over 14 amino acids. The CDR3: CAGQRLRTDVTQYF. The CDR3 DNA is TGTGCCGGCCAAAGGCTACGGACTGATGTGACCCAGTACTTC. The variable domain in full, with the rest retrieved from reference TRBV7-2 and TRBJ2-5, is GAGVSQSPSNKVTEKGKDVELRCDPISGHTALYWYRQSLGQGLEFLIYFQGNSAPDKSGLPSDRFSAERTGGSVSTLTIQRTQQEDSAVYLCAGQRLRTDVTQYFGPGTRLLVL.

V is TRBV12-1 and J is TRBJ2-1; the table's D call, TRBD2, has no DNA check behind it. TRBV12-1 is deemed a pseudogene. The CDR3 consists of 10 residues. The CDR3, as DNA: TGTGCCAGCCCCGACAATGAGCAGTTCTTC. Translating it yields CASPDNEQFF.

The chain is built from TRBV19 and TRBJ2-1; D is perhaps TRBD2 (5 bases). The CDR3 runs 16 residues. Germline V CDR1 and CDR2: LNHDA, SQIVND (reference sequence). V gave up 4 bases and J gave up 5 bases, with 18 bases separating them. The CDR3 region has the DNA TGTGCCAGTAGTAAGGGATCCGGACTGGATGACAATGAGCAGTTCTTC. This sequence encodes CASSKGSGLDDNEQFF.

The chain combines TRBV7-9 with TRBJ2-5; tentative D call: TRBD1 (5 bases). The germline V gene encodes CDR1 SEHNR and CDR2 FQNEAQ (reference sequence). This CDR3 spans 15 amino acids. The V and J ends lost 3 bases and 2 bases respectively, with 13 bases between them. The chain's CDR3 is CASSFLQDLQETQYF. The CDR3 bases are TGTGCCAGCAGCTTTTTACAGGATTTACAAGAGACCCAGTACTTC.

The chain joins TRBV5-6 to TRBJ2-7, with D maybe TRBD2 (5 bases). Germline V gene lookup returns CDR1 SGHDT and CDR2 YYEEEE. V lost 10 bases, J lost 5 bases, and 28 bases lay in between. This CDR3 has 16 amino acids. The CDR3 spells CASSAAANPSGDEQYF. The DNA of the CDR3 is TGTGCCTCTAGTGCAGCGGCAAACCCCTCGGGCGACGAGCAGTACTTC.

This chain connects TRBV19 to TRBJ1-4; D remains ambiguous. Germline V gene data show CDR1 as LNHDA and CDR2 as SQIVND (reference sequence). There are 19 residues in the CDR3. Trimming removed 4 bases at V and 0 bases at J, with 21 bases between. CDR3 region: CASSSLLASEIATNEKLFF. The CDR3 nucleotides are TGTGCCAGTAGTAGCCTCTTGGCATCCGAAATTGCAACTAATGAAAAACTGTTTTTT.

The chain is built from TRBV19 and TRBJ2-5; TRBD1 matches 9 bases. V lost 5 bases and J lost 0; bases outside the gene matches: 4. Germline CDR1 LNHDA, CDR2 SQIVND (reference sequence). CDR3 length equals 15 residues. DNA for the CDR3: TGTGCCAGTAGTGTTGACAGGGGGTACCAAGAGACCCAGTACTTC. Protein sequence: CASSVDRGYQETQYF.

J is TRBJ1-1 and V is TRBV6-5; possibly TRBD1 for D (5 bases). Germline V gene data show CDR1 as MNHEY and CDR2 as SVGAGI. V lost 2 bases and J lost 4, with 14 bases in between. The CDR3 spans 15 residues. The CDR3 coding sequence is TGTGCCAGCAGTTACACCCCGGGGGGGGTCACTGAAGCTTTCTTT. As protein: CASSYTPGGVTEAFF.

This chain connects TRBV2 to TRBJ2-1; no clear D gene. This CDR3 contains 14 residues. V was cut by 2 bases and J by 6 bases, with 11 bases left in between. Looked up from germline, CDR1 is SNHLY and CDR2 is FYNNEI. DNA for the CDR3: TGTGCCAGCAGTGAATACCTGAGTAGCAATGAGCAGTTCTTC. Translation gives CASSEYLSSNEQFF.

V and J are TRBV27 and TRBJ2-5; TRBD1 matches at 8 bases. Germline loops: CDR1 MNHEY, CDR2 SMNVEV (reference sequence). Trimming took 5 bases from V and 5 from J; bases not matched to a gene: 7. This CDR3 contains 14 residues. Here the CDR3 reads CASSPRTGRETQYF. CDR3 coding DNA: TGTGCCAGCAGTCCTCGGACAGGGCGGGAGACCCAGTACTTC.

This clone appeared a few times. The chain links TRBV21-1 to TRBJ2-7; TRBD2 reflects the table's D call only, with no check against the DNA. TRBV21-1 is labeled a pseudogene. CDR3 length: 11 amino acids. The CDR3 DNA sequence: TGTGCCAGCAGCGGGGGGAACGAGCAGTACTTC. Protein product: CASSGGNEQYF.

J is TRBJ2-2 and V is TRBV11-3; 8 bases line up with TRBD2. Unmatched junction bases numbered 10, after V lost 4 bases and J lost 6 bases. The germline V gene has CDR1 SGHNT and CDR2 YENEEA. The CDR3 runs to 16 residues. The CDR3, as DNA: TGTGCCAGCAGCTCATGGCCCGTAGCGGGGCCCGGGGAGCTGTTTTTT. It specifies CASSSWPVAGPGELFF. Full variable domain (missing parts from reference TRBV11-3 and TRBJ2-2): EAGVVQSPRYKIIEKKQPVAFWCNPISGHNTLYWYLQNLGQGPELLIRYENEEAVDDSQLPKDRFSAERLKGVDSTLKIQPAELGDSAVYLCASSSWPVAGPGELFFGEGSRLTVL.

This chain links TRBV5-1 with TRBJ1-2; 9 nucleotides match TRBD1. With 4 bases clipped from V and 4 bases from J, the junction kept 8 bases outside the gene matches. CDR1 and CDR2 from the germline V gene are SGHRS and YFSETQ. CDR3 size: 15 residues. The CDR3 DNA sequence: TGCGCCAGCAGCACCCAGGGACAGGGAGTCTATGGCTACACCTTC. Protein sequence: CASSTQGQGVYGYTF.

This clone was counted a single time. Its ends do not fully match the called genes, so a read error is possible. CDR3 protein: CASTLQGVGSYEQYF. The CDR3 DNA reads as TGTGCCAGCACCTTGCAGGGGGTCGGGTCCTACGAGCAGTACTTC. The chain carries TRBV5-8 and TRBJ2-7; 7 nucleotides line up with TRBD1. This CDR3 region has 15 residues. Germline assignment: CDR1 SGHTS and CDR2 YDEGEE.

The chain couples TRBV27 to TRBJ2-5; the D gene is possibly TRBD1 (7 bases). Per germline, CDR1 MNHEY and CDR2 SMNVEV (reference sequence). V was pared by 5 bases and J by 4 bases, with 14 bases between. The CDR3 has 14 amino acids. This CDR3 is CASSRGQEGETQYF. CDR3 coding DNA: TGTGCCAGCAGTCGCGGACAGGAGGGAGAGACCCAGTACTTC.

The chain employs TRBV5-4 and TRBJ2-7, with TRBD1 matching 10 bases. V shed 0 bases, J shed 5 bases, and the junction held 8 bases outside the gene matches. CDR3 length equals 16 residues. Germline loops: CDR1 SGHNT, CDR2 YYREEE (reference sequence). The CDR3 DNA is TGTGCCAGCAGCTTGGGGCCGGGACAGGGGAACGACGAGCAGTACTTC. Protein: CASSLGPGQGNDEQYF.